These 19 T cell receptor beta chains were sequenced from one sample in a study of cytomegalovirus exposure and HLA in healthy donors. Amplification used 60 Vbeta primers and 13 Jbeta primers. Profiling relied on immunoSEQ multiplex PCR, and the TCRdb table lists in-frame clones only, not all of them. The sample contains roughly 200,000 clones, roughly 85% of which appear only once. Sample: PBMCs. The receptors here all came from a woman aged 25-40 years in good health and CMV-seropositive.

CDR3: CASSPRGFDYGYTF. In DNA form, the CDR3 reads TGTGCCAGCAGCCCCAGGGGATTTGACTATGGCTACACCTTC. The gene calls are TRBV7-9 and TRBJ1-2; D may be TRBD1 (6 bases). The CDR3 consists of 14 residues. Trimming cost V 5 bases and J 3 bases, with 13 bases left between them. CDR1 is SEHNR and CDR2 is FQNEAQ in the germline V gene (reference sequence).

J is TRBJ2-7 and V is TRBV4-2; 11 bases match TRBD2. V lost 4 bases and J lost 6; bases outside the gene matches: 8. The germline gives CDR1 LGHNA, CDR2 YNFKEQ. This CDR3 spans 15 amino acids. The DNA for the CDR3 is TGTGCCAGCAGCCCAACCTTGGGACTAGCGGTCGAGCAGTACTTC. Translating gives CASSPTLGLAVEQYF.

This rearrangement joins TRBV6-5 to TRBJ1-4; D ambiguous. The germline V gene encodes CDR1 MNHEY and CDR2 SVGAGI. The length of the CDR3 is 12 residues. The V gene lost 8 bases and the J gene lost 5 bases, with 9 bases spanning the gap. The CDR3 region has the DNA TGTGCCAGCCTTAGTCCCAATGAAAAACTGTTTTTT. Its translation is CASLSPNEKLFF.

The chain recombines TRBV4-2 with TRBJ2-2, with D possibly TRBD1 on 6 matching bases. V was pared by 4 bases and J by 4 bases, with 13 bases between. The CDR3 covers 15 residues. Germline V CDR1 and CDR2: LGHNA, YNFKEQ. CDR3 amino acids: CASSLSGQSTGELFF. CDR3 nucleotides: TGTGCCAGCAGCCTTTCCGGACAGAGCACCGGGGAGCTGTTTTTT.

The rearrangement uses TRBV7-2 and TRBJ2-3, with 7 bases fitting TRBD1. Germline loops: CDR1 SGHTA, CDR2 FQGNSA. The CDR3 contains 13 residues. The trim removed 5 bases at V and 5 bases at J, leaving 4 bases unmatched. CDR3 in amino acids: CASSPTGRDTQYF. The DNA for the CDR3 is TGTGCCAGCAGCCCGACAGGGAGAGATACGCAGTATTTT.

This chain connects TRBV11-2 to TRBJ2-3; tentative D call: TRBD2 (6 bases). The germline V gene has CDR1 SGHAT and CDR2 FQNNGV. This CDR3 spans 15 amino acids. Trimming pared 3 bases from V and 2 bases from J, leaving 12 bases between. DNA of the CDR3: TGTGCCAGCAGCTTTGATCCGGGGGACACAGATACGCAGTATTTT. It is translated as CASSFDPGDTDTQYF.

The chain is built from TRBV4-3 and TRBJ2-1; 8 nucleotides agree with TRBD2. The CDR3 runs 16 residues. Germline loops: CDR1 LGHNA, CDR2 YSLEER. Trimming at V came to 3 bases and at J to 6 bases, leaving 10 bases not matched to a gene. The CDR3 DNA follows: TGCGCCAGCAGCCATCGCCCAGCCAGCGGGGGCAATGAGCAGTTCTTC. As protein: CASSHRPASGGNEQFF.

The J gene is TRBJ2-7, the V gene TRBV4-3; TRBD1 matches at 8 bases. With 0 bases clipped from V and 2 bases from J, the junction kept 3 bases outside the gene matches. Looked up from germline, CDR1 is LGHNA and CDR2 is YSLEER. The CDR3 consists of 15 residues. The CDR3 sequence is CASSQEPRGPYEQYF. The CDR3 DNA reads TGCGCCAGCAGCCAAGAGCCCAGGGGGCCCTACGAGCAGTACTTC.

There are a few counts of this clone. The chain couples TRBV30 to TRBJ1-1, with D maybe TRBD1 (5 bases). Trimming left V 7 bases short and J 6 bases short, with 21 bases between. CDR1 and CDR2 from the germline V gene are GTSNPN and SVGIG (reference sequence). This CDR3 comprises 14 residues. DNA for the CDR3: TGTGCCTTCCTAATAGCGGGGGGTATCGCTGAAGCTTTCTTT. The encoded protein is CAFLIAGGIAEAFF.

The J gene is TRBJ2-5, the V gene TRBV7-9; D is undetermined. Trimming shortened V by 5 bases and J by 2 bases, and 15 bases separated the two germline ends. Germline V gene sequence: CDR1 SEHNR, CDR2 FQNEAQ (reference sequence). The length of the CDR3 is 15 residues. CDR3 nucleotides: TGTGCCAGCAGCCCCAGATCTTGGCCACAAGAGACCCAGTACTTC. Amino acids: CASSPRSWPQETQYF.

The V call is TRBV29-1, the J call TRBJ2-7, with TRBD1 matching over 7 bases. Germline CDR1 SQVTM, CDR2 ANQGSEA. This CDR3 has 13 residues. The V segment lost 2 bases and the J segment 7 bases; nucleotides outside the gene matches: 8. The CDR3 bases are TGCAGCGTTGAAAGGATAGGGGGCAGTGAGCAGTACTTC. Amino acids: CSVERIGGSEQYF.

The rearrangement links TRBV7-9 to TRBJ2-1, with 12 bases lining up with TRBD2. From germline, CDR1 is SEHNR and CDR2 FQNEAQ (reference sequence). The CDR3 is made up of 19 amino acids. V shed 6 bases and J 7 bases; nucleotides not matched to a gene: 19. The CDR3 spells CASSPSLGMTSGSRNEQFF. The CDR3, as DNA: TGTGCCAGCAGTCCTAGTTTAGGGATGACTAGCGGGAGTAGGAATGAGCAGTTCTTC.

The chain employs TRBV10-2 and TRBJ1-1; D unclear. The CDR3 is 17 amino acids. Germline V lookup: CDR1 WSHSY, CDR2 SAAADI. V was shortened by 3 bases and J by 0 bases, with 17 bases between the two germline ends. The CDR3 coding sequence is TGCGCCAGCAGTGACTTGGTCATCGGGAGGCTGAACACTGAAGCTTTCTTT. Translation: CASSDLVIGRLNTEAFF.

This chain links TRBV7-9 with TRBJ2-7, with 10 nucleotides matching TRBD1. This CDR3 comprises 13 residues. The V gene end was trimmed by 5 bases and the J gene end by 6 bases; junction bases not matched to a gene: 4. Per the germline V gene, CDR1 is SEHNR and CDR2 is FQNEAQ (reference sequence). The CDR3 sequence is CASSPGQGVEQYF. The CDR3 nucleotides are TGTGCCAGCAGCCCCGGACAGGGGGTCGAGCAGTACTTC.

The chain has TRBV7-2 and TRBJ1-5; TRBD1 aligns across 7 bases. The CDR3 runs to 16 residues. V lost 1 base, J lost 0 bases, and 3 bases stayed unmatched. In germline, CDR1 is SGHTA, CDR2 FQGNSA. CDR3 coding DNA: TGTGCCAGCAGCTTAGAAGGGACAGTTAGCAATCAGCCCCAGCATTTT. Amino acids: CASSLEGTVSNQPQHF.

The genes are TRBV25-1 and TRBJ1-4, with D hard to call. The V end was cut by 8 bases, the J end by 4 bases, with 5 bases between. CDR1 is MGHDK and CDR2 is SYGVNS in the germline V gene. The CDR3 totals 11 residues. The CDR3 sequence: CASGFNEKLFF. The CDR3 coding sequence is TGTGCCAGCGGCTTTAATGAAAAACTGTTTTTT.

This chain uses TRBV15 with TRBJ2-1; a weak D match, TRBD2 (5 bases). Per the germline V gene, CDR1 is LNHNV and CDR2 is YYDKDF (reference sequence). V shed 2 bases and J shed 4 bases, with 15 bases lying between them. The CDR3 spans 16 residues. The CDR3 loop reads CATSRSLALGYNEQFF. The CDR3 bases are TGTGCCACCAGCAGATCCCTAGCTCTGGGATACAATGAGCAGTTCTTC. Full variable domain (outside the CDR3, taken from reference TRBV15 and TRBJ2-1): DAMVIQNPRYQVTQFGKPVTLSCSQTLNHNVMYWYQQKSSQAPKLLFHYYDKDFNNEADTPDNFQSRRPNTSFCFLDIRSPGLGDTAMYLCATSRSLALGYNEQFFGPGTRLTVL.

This clone has more than one count but fewer than ten. The chain employs TRBV7-6 and TRBJ2-1; a weak D match, TRBD2 (5 bases). This CDR3 contains 16 residues. V was trimmed by 5 bases and J by 0 bases, leaving 14 bases between them. CDR1 is SGHVS, CDR2 FNYEAQ, per germline. Written as DNA, the CDR3 is TGTGCCAGCAGCCTAGGCGGGCACATCTCCTACAATGAGCAGTTCTTC. It translates to CASSLGGHISYNEQFF.

This chain uses TRBV4-1 with TRBJ1-5; 8 bases are shared with TRBD1. The germline CDR1 and CDR2 sequences are MGHRA and YSYEKL. The CDR3 covers 14 residues. V gave up 5 bases and J gave up 2 bases; unmatched junction bases: 2. The CDR3 sequence is CASSATGGNQPQHF. DNA of the CDR3: TGCGCCAGCAGCGCGACAGGGGGCAATCAGCCCCAGCATTTT.